A selection of T cell receptor beta chains follows, all from one sample in a study of T cells in Graves' hyperthyroidism and ophthalmopathy. Each CDR3 protein is one row after TCRdb ran MiXCR on the multiplex PCR reads. This table has hundreds of thousands of distinct CDR3 sequences, 38% appearing once. Sequenced material: blood. The receptors come from a man aged 18 to 29 with Graves' hyperthyroidism. The CDR3 runs from the conserved cysteine through the conserved F or W. The D gene is left open where the match is weak. Where a row states a size, it is once, few, many or the class of an expanded clone; other rows omit it.

size,J,D,V,DNA,CDR3
-,TRBJ2-5,TRBD2,TRBV29-1,TGCAGCGTTGGGACTAGCGGGGGCGCCACCCCTCGAGAGACCCAGTACTTC,CSVGTSGGATPRETQYF
-,TRBJ1-1,-,TRBV19,TGTGCCAGCGGGGGGGGAAGGAACACTGAAGCTTTCTTT,CASGGGRNTEAFF
few,TRBJ2-7,TRBD1,TRBV7-8,TGTGCCAGCAGCTTATTCCACAGGGGGGACGAGCAGTACTTC,CASSLFHRGDEQYF
many,TRBJ2-7,-,TRBV24-1,TGTGCCACCAGTGTGGGTTACGAGCAGTACTTC,CATSVGYEQYF
once,TRBJ2-6,-,TRBV11-2,TGTGCCAGCAGCCACCTCAGGACAAGGGGGGCCAACGTCCTGACTTTC,CASSHLRTRGANVLTF
-,TRBJ2-7,-,TRBV7-9,TGTGCCAGCAGTCCCTCATGGGGAGGCGGCGAGCAGTACTTC,CASSPSWGGGEQYF
-,TRBJ1-1,TRBD1,TRBV5-1,TGCGCCGGCAGCCTGACAGGGGTGAACACTGAAGCTTTCTTT,CAGSLTGVNTEAFF
-,TRBJ2-7,TRBD2,TRBV7-2,TGTGCCAGCACGGAGACTAGCGGTCCCTACGAGCAGTACTTC,CASTETSGPYEQYF
-,TRBJ2-7,-,TRBV6-2/TRBV6-3,TGTGCCAGCAGTTTATCCGGCGAGCAAGGCGAGCAGTACTTC,CASSLSGEQGEQYF
-,TRBJ2-7,-,TRBV15,TGTGCCACCACCCCAGGGAATAGCGAGCAGTACTTC,CATTPGNSEQYF
few,TRBJ1-6,TRBD1,TRBV27,TGTGCCAGCAAACCGGGACAGGGTGGATCACCCCTCCACTTT,CASKPGQGGSPLHF
-,TRBJ1-2,-,TRBV2,TGTGCCAGCAGTGAGAAGGGTAATGGCTACACCTTC,CASSEKGNGYTF
few,TRBJ1-2,-,TRBV9,TGTGCCAGCAGCTTACCCCTCGGGGGCTACACCTTC,CASSLPLGGYTF
-,TRBJ1-1,-,TRBV9,TGTGCCAGCAGCGTAGGGGCAGCGAACACTGAAGCTTTCTTT,CASSVGAANTEAFF
few,TRBJ1-2,-,TRBV7-2,TGCGCCAGCAGCGAGAGCGGACAGCTTAACTATGGCTACACCTTC,CASSESGQLNYGYTF
-,TRBJ2-5,-,TRBV7-2,TGTGCCAGCAGCTCCTACCCCGATCAAGAGACCCAGTACTTC,CASSSYPDQETQYF
-,TRBJ2-5,-,TRBV7-9,TGCGCCAGCAGCCAAGATAGACCAGGAAGAGAGACCCAGTACTTC,CASSQDRPGRETQYF
-,TRBJ2-5,-,TRBV6-5,TGTGCCAGCACCGCGACCGGAGAGACCCAGTACTTC,CASTATGETQYF
few,TRBJ2-5,-,TRBV14,TGTGCCAGCAGCCCTCGGAATCCGGAGACCCAGTACTTC,CASSPRNPETQYF
many,TRBJ2-6,-,TRBV5-6,TGTGCCAGCAGCCCTAGCGACTCTGGGGCCAACGTCCTGACTTTC,CASSPSDSGANVLTF
-,TRBJ1-1,-,TRBV7-9,TGTGCCAGCAGCCCATCCCAGGGGATAAAGACTGAAGCTTTCTTT,CASSPSQGIKTEAFF
many,TRBJ1-5,-,TRBV10-3,TGTGCCATCAGTGATGAAGGGCCGGTCGATCAGCCCCAGCATTTT,CAISDEGPVDQPQHF
many,TRBJ1-2,TRBD1,TRBV29-1,TGCAGCGTACGGACAGGAAACTATGGCTACACCTTC,CSVRTGNYGYTF
few,TRBJ1-2,-,TRBV5-1,TGCGCCAGCAGACTTGAGACCACGGGCGGCTACACCTTC,CASRLETTGGYTF
-,TRBJ2-1,TRBD2,TRBV29-1,TGCAGCGTCCTTAGCGGGGGGGCGAATGAGCAGTTCTTC,CSVLSGGANEQFF
few,TRBJ2-7,TRBD2,TRBV4-3,TGCGCCAGCAGCCAGGGACTAGCGGGAACCTACGAGCAGTACTTC,CASSQGLAGTYEQYF
-,TRBJ2-6,-,TRBV15,TGTGCCACCAGCAGTCTTGGCGTCTCTGGGGCCAACGTCCTGACTTTC,CATSSLGVSGANVLTF
many,TRBJ2-7,-,TRBV7-8,TGTGCCAGCAGCACCTTTAATGGGTACGAGCAGTACTTC,CASSTFNGYEQYF
once,TRBJ2-1,-,TRBV29-1,TGCAGCGTGCTAGCTAACGGTGAGCAGTTCTTC,CSVLANGEQFF
-,TRBJ2-7,TRBD2,TRBV12-3/TRBV12-4,TGTGCCAGCAGTTTAGCGCGGGAGGTTGGGCCTGGGGAGCAGTACTTC,CASSLAREVGPGEQYF
few,TRBJ2-5,TRBD2,TRBV11-1,TGTGCCAGCAGCGGGACTAGCGGGATGTCAGAGACCCAGTACTTC,CASSGTSGMSETQYF
many,TRBJ2-7,-,TRBV7-6,TGTGCCAGCAGCTTAGAGATCGGTTACGAGCAGTACTTC,CASSLEIGYEQYF
-,TRBJ1-3,-,TRBV29-1,TGCAGCGTCGCCGGGACGGAGGCCGACTCTGGAGACACCATATATTTT,CSVAGTEADSGDTIYF
many,TRBJ2-5,-,TRBV4-2,TGTGCCAGCAGCCAAAGCTCAAGGAGGGAGACCCAGTACTTC,CASSQSSRRETQYF
few,TRBJ1-1,TRBD1,TRBV13,TGTGCCAGCAGCTTACGGGCAGGGGGCTACACTGAAGCTTTCTTT,CASSLRAGGYTEAFF
-,TRBJ1-1,-,TRBV3-1,TGTGCCAGCAGCCAATCCAGGGGTGAAGCTTTCTTT,CASSQSRGEAFF
-,TRBJ1-3,-,TRBV5-6,TGTGCCAGCAGCTGGGACCGACTGTCTGGAAACACCATATATTTT,CASSWDRLSGNTIYF
-,TRBJ1-1,-,TRBV7-6,TGTGCCGGCAGCTTAGAGGGGTGGGGGGTAATGAACACTGAAGCTTTCTTT,CAGSLEGWGVMNTEAFF
many,TRBJ1-1,TRBD1,TRBV10-3,TGTGCCATCATCGACAGGGAAGGCACTGAAGCTTTCTTT,CAIIDREGTEAFF
many,TRBJ1-6,-,TRBV5-1,TGCGCCAGCAATGAGAGGGGTTCACCCCTCCACTTT,CASNERGSPLHF
-,TRBJ2-7,-,TRBV20-1,TGCAGTGTCAGTTCAGCCGGATACGAGCAGTACTTC,CSVSSAGYEQYF
-,TRBJ2-5,TRBD2,TRBV7-3,TGTGCCCGCAGCTCTGCCGAGCGGGGGGCCAGGAAGACCCAGTACTTC,CARSSAERGARKTQYF
many,TRBJ1-5,TRBD1,TRBV19,TGTGCCAGTAGCCCAACAGGGGTTGGGAATCAGCCCCAGCATTTT,CASSPTGVGNQPQHF
-,TRBJ1-5,-,TRBV10-3,TGTGCCATCTCTTATCCCGGGGGGCCCCAGCATTTT,CAISYPGGPQHF
many,TRBJ2-2,-,TRBV10-3,TGTGCCATCACCCCCATAGCGACATCCCACACCGGGGAGCTGTTTTTT,CAITPIATSHTGELFF
few,TRBJ1-5,-,TRBV9,TGTGCCAGCAGCCCAGGAGCCGGGGGCGTTCAGCCCCAGCATTTT,CASSPGAGGVQPQHF